These 21 T cell receptor beta chains originate from one sample sequenced in a study of identical twins. TCRdb called the 5' RACE reads again in MiXCR, with one record for every CDR3 protein. The table records about 720,000 distinct CDR3 sequences, roughly 8% of them present only once. Another study also made use of these data, one on yellow fever vaccine responses in identical twins.

The sequenced material came from PBMCs. Source of these receptors: a woman aged 18-29 years in good health.

This clonotype appeared many times. This sequence joins TRBV5-1 and TRBJ2-1; D is undetermined. The CDR3 covers 14 residues. Between the trimmed V and J ends, which lost 1 base and 6 bases, there was a span of 11 bases. The germline gives CDR1 SGHRS, CDR2 YFSETQ. The CDR3 coding sequence is TGCGCCAGCAGCTTGATAACTTCAGGCAATGAGCAGTTCTTC. This sequence encodes CASSLITSGNEQFF.

This chain uses TRBV12-3 or TRBV12-4 with TRBJ2-7; D gene uncertain. The CDR3 sequence is 13 residues long. V lost 2 bases, J lost 7 bases, and 12 bases lay in between. The CDR3 spells CASSLLMSPEQYF. DNA of the CDR3: TGTGCCAGCAGTTTATTAATGAGTCCGGAGCAGTACTTC.

This clonotype showed up just a few times. This chain links TRBV7-9 with TRBJ2-3, with D unclear. The CDR3 spans 16 residues. Per germline, CDR1 SEHNR and CDR2 FQNEAQ (reference sequence). V was clipped by 5 bases and J by 5 bases, with 20 bases between them. CDR3 region: CASSHPQLQRGDTQYF. Here the CDR3 DNA reads TGTGCCAGCAGCCACCCCCAGCTCCAGAGAGGAGATACGCAGTATTTT. The whole variable domain, filled in from reference TRBV7-9 and TRBJ2-3, reads DTGVSQNPRHKITKRGQNVTFRCDPISEHNRLYWYRQTLGQGPEFLTYFQNEAQLEKSRLLSDRFSAERPKGSFSTLEIQRTEQGDSAMYLCASSHPQLQRGDTQYFGPGTRLTVL.

V and J are TRBV11-2 and TRBJ2-1; 14 bases match TRBD2. The CDR3 length is 21 residues. The germline CDR1 and CDR2 sequences are SGHAT and FQNNGV. Losses at the gene ends were 3 bases for V and 5 bases for J; bases not matched to a gene: 18. The DNA for the CDR3 is TGTGCCAGCAGCTTCTCGAGGGGACTAGCGGGGGAGGGGCTTCTAAACAATGAGCAGTTCTTC. Protein sequence: CASSFSRGLAGEGLLNNEQFF.

This clonotype was counted only a few times. The rearrangement uses TRBV7-2 and TRBJ2-5; 8 bases line up with TRBD2. Trimming took 7 bases from V and 2 from J; bases not matched to a gene: 12. CDR1 is SGHTA, CDR2 FQGNSA, per germline. There are 16 residues in the CDR3. CDR3 DNA: TGTGCCAGCACCCACCGGCGGCGGGGGGTTCAAGAGACCCAGTACTTC. Translating it yields CASTHRRRGVQETQYF.

This chain connects TRBV11-2 to TRBJ2-3; 7 nucleotides agree with TRBD2. There are 14 residues in the CDR3. Germline V gives CDR1 SGHAT, CDR2 FQNNGV. Trimming at V came to 6 bases and at J to 4 bases, leaving 7 bases not matched to a gene. The CDR3 reads CASSGEGIADTQYF. CDR3 coding DNA: TGTGCCAGCAGTGGGGAGGGGATTGCAGATACGCAGTATTTT.

This clonotype was recorded a few times. The chain joins TRBV4-2 to TRBJ2-5, with TRBD2 matching 9 bases. The germline V gene has CDR1 LGHNA and CDR2 YNFKEQ. The CDR3 consists of 16 residues. V lost 0 bases to trimming and J lost 5 bases; unmatched junction nucleotides: 7. DNA for the CDR3: TGTGCCAGCAGCCAAGATCCAGCGGGGGGTGGGGAGACCCAGTACTTC. As protein: CASSQDPAGGGETQYF.

This clonotype was recorded a few times. The chain combines TRBV20-1 with TRBJ2-1; D might be TRBD2 (5 bases). The CDR3 extends over 14 amino acids. Germline V gene data show CDR1 as DFQATT and CDR2 as SNEGSKA (reference sequence). Trimming cost V 6 bases and J 0 bases, with 12 bases left between them. CDR3 DNA sequence: TGCAGTGCCGGAGGTGAACTCTCCTACAATGAGCAGTTCTTC. It yields the protein CSAGGELSYNEQFF.

The J gene is TRBJ2-5, the V gene TRBV12-3 or TRBV12-4; no clear D gene. This CDR3 has 11 residues. V was shortened by 5 bases and J by 7 bases, with 8 bases between the two germline ends. The CDR3 DNA sequence: TGTGCCAGCAGTCCGGCCAGGACCCAGTACTTC. This gives the protein CASSPARTQYF.

A few counts support this clonotype. CDR3 nucleotides: TGCAGTGCAGGGACTAGCGGACTATACGAGCAGTACTTC. This gives the protein CSAGTSGLYEQYF. The rearrangement uses TRBV20-1 and TRBJ2-7, with 11 bases identical to TRBD2. The CDR3 is 13 amino acids. Trimming took 6 bases from V and 4 from J; bases not matched to a gene: 5. Germline V CDR1 and CDR2: DFQATT, SNEGSKA (reference sequence).

The genes are TRBV28 and TRBJ1-5; the D gene is possibly TRBD1 (5 bases). V lost 3 bases to trimming and J lost 3 bases, with 15 bases between them. Germline loops: CDR1 MDHEN, CDR2 SYDVKM. The length of the CDR3 is 16 residues. In nucleotides, the CDR3 is TGTGCCAGCAGTTTGGTGTTTGGTGGGGCCAATCAGCCCCAGCATTTT. It specifies CASSLVFGGANQPQHF.

This clonotype was recorded at least ten times. J is TRBJ1-1 and V is TRBV4-1; a weak D match, TRBD1 (6 bases). CDR3 length: 15 residues. Germline CDR1 MGHRA, CDR2 YSYEKL. V lost 3 bases and J 4 bases, leaving 15 bases between the germline ends. DNA for the CDR3: TGCGCCAGCAGCCACCCCGGGACAACGGCCACTGAAGCTTTCTTT. Protein: CASSHPGTTATEAFF.

CDR3 region: CSALDRGGNQPQHF. DNA for the CDR3: TGCAGTGCTCTGGACAGGGGAGGCAATCAGCCCCAGCATTTT. The chain is built from TRBV20-1 and TRBJ1-5; TRBD1 matches at 9 bases. Trimming removed 5 bases from V and 2 bases from J; junction bases left unmatched: 4. Per germline, CDR1 DFQATT and CDR2 SNEGSKA (reference sequence). The CDR3 spans 14 residues.

The chain couples TRBV20-1 to TRBJ2-3, with D unresolved. The germline V gene has CDR1 DFQATT and CDR2 SNEGSKA (reference sequence). This CDR3 is built from 11 residues. Trimming took 1 base from V and 10 from J, leaving 9 bases between them. The CDR3 loop is CSARGGRAQYF. DNA of the CDR3: TGCAGTGCTAGAGGCGGTCGGGCGCAGTATTTT.

This clonotype turned up a few times. CDR3 amino acids: CASSYYRRGSDQPQHF. In DNA, the CDR3 is TGTGCCAGCAGTTACTACCGTCGTGGGTCTGACCAGCCCCAGCATTTT. This rearrangement joins TRBV6-5 to TRBJ1-5, with no clear D. With 1 base removed from V and 7 bases from J, the gap between germline ends came to 17 bases. The CDR3 is 16 amino acids. Germline CDR1 and CDR2: MNHEY and SVGAGI.

The table lists this clonotype with a few counts. This chain joins TRBV29-1 and TRBJ2-1; possibly TRBD2 for D (7 bases). Per germline, CDR1 SQVTM and CDR2 ANQGSEA. The ends were cut back, 5 bases at V and 8 bases at J, with 22 bases in the middle. The CDR3 sequence is 15 residues long. The CDR3, as DNA: TGCAGCGTTCGGGGAGGGGGAGGGCCTGGGTATGAGCAGTTCTTC. Protein: CSVRGGGGPGYEQFF.

In this sample, this clonotype turned up a few times. This chain joins TRBV6-2 or TRBV6-3 and TRBJ1-1, with a weak D call TRBD1 (5 bases). The germline V gene encodes CDR1 MNHEY and CDR2 SVGEGT. The CDR3 is made up of 15 amino acids. Trimming took off 6 bases at V and 4 bases at J, with 18 bases between the two ends. In DNA, the CDR3 is TGTGCCAGCAGCCCAAGGTCAGGGTGGTTCACTGAAGCTTTCTTT. It encodes CASSPRSGWFTEAFF.

J is TRBJ2-7 and V is TRBV12-3 or TRBV12-4; 7 nucleotides match TRBD1. J lost 5 bases, V lost 3 bases, and 4 bases had no gene match. The CDR3 has 13 residues. CDR3 DNA sequence: TGTGCCAGCAGTTTCCGGACAGGTCACGAGCAGTACTTC. Translated, it gives CASSFRTGHEQYF.

This clonotype was seen at least ten times. Here the CDR3 reads CASSPLDTGRGEKLFF. The CDR3 nucleotides are TGTGCCAGCAGCCCCCTGGACACAGGCAGAGGTGAAAAACTGTTTTTT. The rearrangement uses TRBV7-9 and TRBJ1-4, with D possibly being TRBD1 (5 bases). V was shortened by 5 bases and J by 7 bases, with 20 bases between the two germline ends. The CDR3 is made up of 16 amino acids. CDR1 and CDR2 (germline): SEHNR, FQNEAQ (reference sequence).

In this sample, this clonotype turned up many times. This sequence joins TRBV5-6 and TRBJ2-2; D not resolved. This CDR3 contains 15 residues. Looked up from germline, CDR1 is SGHDT and CDR2 is YYEEEE. The V and J ends lost 4 bases and 4 bases respectively, with 14 bases between them. The DNA for the CDR3 is TGTGCCAGCAGCCCGAGCTGGGGTATCACCGGGGAGCTGTTTTTT. It encodes CASSPSWGITGELFF.

This clonotype was recorded a few times. The gene calls are TRBV7-6 and TRBJ2-1; D is uncertain. V shed 4 bases and J shed 5 bases, with 12 bases lying between them. Germline V CDR1 and CDR2: SGHVS, FNYEAQ. CDR3 size: 14 residues. The CDR3 sequence: CASSSKAINNEQFF. DNA of the CDR3: TGTGCCAGCAGCTCCAAGGCGATTAACAATGAGCAGTTCTTC.